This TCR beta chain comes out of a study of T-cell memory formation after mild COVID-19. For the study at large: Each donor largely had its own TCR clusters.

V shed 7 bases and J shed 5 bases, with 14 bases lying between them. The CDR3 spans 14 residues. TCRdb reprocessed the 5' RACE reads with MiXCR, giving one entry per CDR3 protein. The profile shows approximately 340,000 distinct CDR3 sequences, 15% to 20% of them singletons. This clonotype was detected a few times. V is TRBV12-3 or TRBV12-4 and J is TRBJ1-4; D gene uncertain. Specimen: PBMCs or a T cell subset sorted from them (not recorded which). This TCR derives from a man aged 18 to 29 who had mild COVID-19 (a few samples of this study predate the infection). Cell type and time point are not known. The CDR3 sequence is CASTPGQPNEKLFF. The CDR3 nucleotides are TGTGCCAGCACCCCGGGTCAGCCGAATGAAAAACTGTTTTTT.